The 18 T cell receptor beta chains listed next were all sequenced from one sample in a study of blood T cell repertoires in COVID-19 (dated by TCRdb to about 2020). The protocol used for the library was the immunoSEQ multiplex PCR assay. TCRdb stores this immuneACCESS table with in-frame sequences only. Part of the clones is absent; in the studies checked, under half of the shortfall reflects unresolved V genes, and no reason is known for the rest. The sample yields 300,000 or so clones; around 86% were counted once. Around 1.5% of the sample goes to the ten largest clones. The sequenced material came from peripheral blood. Receptors were obtained from a woman in her fifties or sixties with acute or convalescent COVID-19.

This clone was observed a few times. The V and J genes are TRBV12-3 or TRBV12-4 and TRBJ1-5; D perhaps matches TRBD1 (5 bases). V lost 3 bases and J lost 7, with 10 bases in between. The CDR3 totals 13 residues. The CDR3 is CASSLQGTQPQHF. In DNA, the CDR3 is TGTGCCAGCAGTTTGCAGGGAACCCAGCCCCAGCATTTT.

This sequence joins TRBV28 and TRBJ2-1; 8 positions match TRBD2. This CDR3 is 15 amino acids long. J gave up 9 bases and V 3 bases, and 10 bases lay outside the gene matches. Germline V lookup: CDR1 MDHEN, CDR2 SYDVKM. The CDR3 sequence is CASSLEAGVIGEQFF. In DNA, the CDR3 is TGTGCCAGCAGTTTGGAAGCGGGAGTCATCGGTGAGCAGTTCTTC.

V usage is TRBV24-1 and J usage is TRBJ2-1; D is undetermined. Germline V CDR1 and CDR2: KGHDR, SFDVKD. The CDR3 sequence is 12 residues long. V was pared by 7 bases and J by 1 base, with 4 bases between. CDR3 nucleotide sequence: TGTGCCACCAGCGAGTCCTACAATGAGCAGTTCTTC. It encodes CATSESYNEQFF.

In this sample, this clone turned up once. V is TRBV27 and J is TRBJ2-1, with D unresolved. The germline V and J ends were trimmed by 2 bases and 7 bases, with 9 bases remaining between them. The germline V gene has CDR1 MNHEY and CDR2 SMNVEV (reference sequence). The CDR3 length is 13 residues. The CDR3 loop reads CASSLNSKNEQFF. Here the CDR3 DNA reads TGTGCCAGCAGTTTAAACAGCAAAAATGAGCAGTTCTTC.

This rearrangement joins TRBV15 to TRBJ1-1; unclear D gene. The CDR3 covers 13 residues. The V end was cut by 4 bases, the J end by 8 bases, with 14 bases between. The germline V gene encodes CDR1 LNHNV and CDR2 YYDKDF (reference sequence). DNA for the CDR3: TGTGCCACCAGCACCCCGTGGGAGTCCGAAGCTTTCTTT. This gives the protein CATSTPWESEAFF.

The chain joins TRBV19 to TRBJ1-5; 7 positions match TRBD1. V was clipped by 3 bases and J by 5 bases; unmatched bases: 1. CDR3 length: 13 residues. CDR1 and CDR2 from the germline V gene are LNHDA and SQIVND (reference sequence). As DNA, the CDR3 is TGTGCCAGTAGTATGCAGGGGGATCAGCCCCAGCATTTT. This sequence encodes CASSMQGDQPQHF.

V usage is TRBV5-1 and J usage is TRBJ2-5; tentative D call: TRBD2 (5 bases). Germline lookup yields CDR1 SGHRS and CDR2 YFSETQ. The length of the CDR3 is 14 residues. V was pared by 7 bases and J by 5 bases, with 18 bases between. For the CDR3, the DNA is TGCGCCAGCCAAGGAGGAGGCCTGGGGGAGACCCAGTACTTC. It specifies CASQGGGLGETQYF.

The chain couples TRBV6-5 to TRBJ1-3, with 8 positions matching TRBD1. The germline gives CDR1 MNHEY, CDR2 SVGAGI. Germline trimming cut 6 bases from V and 0 bases from J; bases unmatched to any gene: 4. The CDR3 consists of 15 residues. CDR3 nucleotide sequence: TGTGCCAGCAGAGGGACAGGATTCTCTGGAAACACCATATATTTT. Translation gives CASRGTGFSGNTIYF.

This clone was seen a few times. The chain uses TRBV25-1 and TRBJ1-5; maybe TRBD1 (5 bases). CDR3 length: 16 amino acids. Germline V lookup: CDR1 MGHDK, CDR2 SYGVNS. The V end lost 4 bases, the J end lost 5 bases, and 18 bases lay between the germline ends. The CDR3 loop is CASSARGSGLYQPQHF. The DNA of the CDR3 is TGTGCCAGCAGTGCTCGGGGGTCAGGGCTTTATCAGCCCCAGCATTTT.

The rearrangement joins TRBV28 to TRBJ2-1, with 7 bases that match TRBD1. From germline, CDR1 is MDHEN and CDR2 SYDVKM. This CDR3 region has 18 residues. Trimming removed 5 bases from V and 4 bases from J; junction bases left unmatched: 17. CDR3 region: CASSQGTVKLPGYNEQFF. CDR3 bases: TGTGCCAGCAGTCAGGGGACAGTTAAACTCCCCGGGTACAATGAGCAGTTCTTC.

This chain connects TRBV18 to TRBJ2-2, with 9 bases fitting TRBD1. The length of the CDR3 is 17 residues. The germline V gene has CDR1 KGHSH and CDR2 LQKENI. The ends lost 0 bases at V and 4 bases at J; junction bases unmatched: 6. The CDR3 nucleotides are TGTGCCAGCTCACCACCGTTTCCGACAGGGGGCACCGGGGAGCTGTTTTTT. Encoded protein: CASSPPFPTGGTGELFF.

The V call is TRBV7-9, the J call TRBJ2-7; tentatively, D is TRBD1 (6 bases). CDR1 and CDR2 from the germline V gene are SEHNR and FQNEAQ (reference sequence). The V gene lost 4 bases and the J gene lost 0 bases, with 13 bases spanning the gap. The CDR3 runs 15 residues. The CDR3 region has the DNA TGTGCCAGCAGCTCCCTCCGGGACAACTCCTACGAGCAGTACTTC. Encoded protein: CASSSLRDNSYEQYF.

In this sample, this clone turned up a few times. The chain is built from TRBV11-1 and TRBJ1-1, with 7 bases fitting TRBD1. The CDR3 is 14 amino acids. The J segment lost 1 base and the V segment lost 2 bases, leaving 1 base of the junction unmatched. The V gene's germline CDR1 is SGHAT and CDR2 FQDESV (reference sequence). DNA for the CDR3: TGTGCCAGCAGCTTATACAGGGGGAACACTGAAGCTTTCTTT. It is translated as CASSLYRGNTEAFF.

The J gene is TRBJ2-1, the V gene TRBV7-8; TRBD2 is a possible D gene (6 bases). This CDR3 has 15 residues. Germline assignment: CDR1 SGHVS and CDR2 FQNEAQ. V shed 5 bases and J shed 8 bases, with 19 bases lying between them. DNA of the CDR3: TGTGCCAGCAGCCGGAGGGCCAGGACCTGGGATGAGCAGTTCTTC. It codes for CASSRRARTWDEQFF.

Only a few counts were recorded for this clone. The rearrangement links TRBV2 to TRBJ2-5; 12 nucleotides agree with TRBD2. Germline CDR1 and CDR2: SNHLY and FYNNEI. V was clipped by 4 bases and J by 3 bases; unmatched bases: 3. This CDR3 contains 15 residues. In DNA, the CDR3 is TGTGCCAGCAGTGTCCGACTAGCGGGAGAAGAGACCCAGTACTTC. Protein product: CASSVRLAGEETQYF.

This clone occurred once. The J gene is TRBJ2-5, the V gene TRBV5-4; 7 nucleotides align to TRBD2. V lost 6 bases, J lost 5 bases, and 7 bases stayed unmatched. CDR3 length equals 13 residues. Germline CDR1 and CDR2: SGHNT and YYREEE (reference sequence). The CDR3 nucleotides read TGTGCCAGCAACAGCGGGATGAAGGAGACCCAGTACTTC. This sequence encodes CASNSGMKETQYF.

The chain recombines TRBV3-1 (or the pseudogene TRBV3-2) with TRBJ1-4; D not certain. This CDR3 contains 19 residues. From germline, CDR1 is LGHDT and CDR2 YNNKEL (reference sequence). V was trimmed by 0 bases and J by 0 bases, leaving 17 bases between them. The CDR3 DNA sequence: TGTGCCAGCAGCCAAGAAATAATCGAGGGAATTGCAACTAATGAAAAACTGTTTTTT. This codes for CASSQEIIEGIATNEKLFF.

This chain uses TRBV28 with TRBJ1-2, with TRBD1 as a possible D gene (6 bases). The CDR3 is 14 amino acids. V lost 2 bases, J lost 4 bases, and 11 bases lay in between. Looked up from germline, CDR1 is MDHEN and CDR2 is SYDVKM. CDR3 in DNA: TGTGCCAGCAGTTTAGGCGGGGGCGCCTATGGCTACACCTTC. This translates into CASSLGGGAYGYTF.